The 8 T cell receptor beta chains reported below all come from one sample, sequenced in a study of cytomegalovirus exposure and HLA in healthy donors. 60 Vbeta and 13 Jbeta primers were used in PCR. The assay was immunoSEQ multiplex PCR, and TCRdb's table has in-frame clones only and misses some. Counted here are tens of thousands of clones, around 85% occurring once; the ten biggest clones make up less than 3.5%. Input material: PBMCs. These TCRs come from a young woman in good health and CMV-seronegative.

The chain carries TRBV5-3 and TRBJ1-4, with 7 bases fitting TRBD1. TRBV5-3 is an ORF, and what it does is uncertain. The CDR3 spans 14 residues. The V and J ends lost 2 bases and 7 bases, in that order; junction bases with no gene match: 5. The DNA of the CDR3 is TGTGCCAGAAGCTTACAGGGGCTGGGTGAAAAACTGTTTTTT. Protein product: CARSLQGLGEKLFF.

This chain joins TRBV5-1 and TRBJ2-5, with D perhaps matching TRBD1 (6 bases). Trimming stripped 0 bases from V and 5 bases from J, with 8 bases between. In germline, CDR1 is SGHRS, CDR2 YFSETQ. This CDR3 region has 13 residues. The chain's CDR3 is CASSLDRDETQYF. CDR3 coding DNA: TGCGCCAGCAGCTTGGACAGGGATGAGACCCAGTACTTC.

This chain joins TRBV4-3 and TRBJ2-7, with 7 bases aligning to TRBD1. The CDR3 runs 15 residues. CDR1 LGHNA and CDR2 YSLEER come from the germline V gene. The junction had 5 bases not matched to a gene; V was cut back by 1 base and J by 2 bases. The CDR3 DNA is TGCGCCAGCAGCCAAGGACAGGGATTTGCCTACGAGCAGTACTTC. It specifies CASSQGQGFAYEQYF.

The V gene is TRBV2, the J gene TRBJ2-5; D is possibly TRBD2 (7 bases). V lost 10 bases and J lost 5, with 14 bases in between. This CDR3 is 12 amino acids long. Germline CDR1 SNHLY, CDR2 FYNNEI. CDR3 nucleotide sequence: TGTGCCACCATCGAGGGGGGGGAGACCCAGTACTTC. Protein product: CATIEGGETQYF.

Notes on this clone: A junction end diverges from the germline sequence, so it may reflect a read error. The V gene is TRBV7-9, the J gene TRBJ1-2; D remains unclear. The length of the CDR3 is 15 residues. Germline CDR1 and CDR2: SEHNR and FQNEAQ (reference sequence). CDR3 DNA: TGTTCCAGCAGCCCGGCGGGGATAGGGTTCGATGGCTACACCTTC. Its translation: CSSSPAGIGFDGYTF.

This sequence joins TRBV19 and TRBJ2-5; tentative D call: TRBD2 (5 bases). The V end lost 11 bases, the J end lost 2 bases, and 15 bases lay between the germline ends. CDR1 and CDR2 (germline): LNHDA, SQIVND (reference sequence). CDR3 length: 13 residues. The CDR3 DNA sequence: TGTGCCGTTGGAGGCGAGCCTCAAGAGACCCAGTACTTC. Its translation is CAVGGEPQETQYF.

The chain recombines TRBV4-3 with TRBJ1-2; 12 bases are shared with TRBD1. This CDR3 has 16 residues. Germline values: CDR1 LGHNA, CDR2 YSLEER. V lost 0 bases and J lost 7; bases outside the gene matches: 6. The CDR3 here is CASSQDPGTGGGGYTF. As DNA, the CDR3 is TGCGCCAGCAGCCAAGATCCTGGGACAGGGGGCGGTGGCTACACCTTC.

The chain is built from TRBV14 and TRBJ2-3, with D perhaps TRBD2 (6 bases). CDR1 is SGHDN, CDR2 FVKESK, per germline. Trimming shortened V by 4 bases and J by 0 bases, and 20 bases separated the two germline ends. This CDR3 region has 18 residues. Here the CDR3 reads CASSPMVTAGSSTDTQYF. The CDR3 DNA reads TGTGCCAGCAGCCCAATGGTCACGGCGGGATCTAGCACAGATACGCAGTATTTT.